This is a list of T cell receptor beta chains from one sample in a study of T-cell reconstitution after alpha-beta-depleted transplantation in children. In TCRdb, the PCR reads were re-called with MiXCR into one record per CDR3 protein. There are about 440,000 distinct CDR3 sequences in the sample; approximately 41% occur only once, and approximately 25% lies in the top ten. The source was PBMCs, collected before TCRalphabeta/CD19-depleted stem cell transplant. These receptors were collected from a girl aged 2-10 years with aplastic anemia, due to receive a stem cell transplant. Each CDR3 is given with its conserved first and last residue. The order of the fields is clone size, D gene, J gene, V gene, CDR3 protein, CDR3 DNA. D genes are given only for firm matches. Some rows have no size entry. The others give once, few or many, or a class for an expanded clone.

>many|NA|TRBJ2-7|TRBV29-1
CSVAARRGYEQYF
TGCAGCGTTGCGGCCCGGCGGGGCTACGAGCAGTACTTC
>many|NA|TRBJ2-3|TRBV5-1
CASSPWTGSTDTQYF
TGCGCCAGCAGCCCTTGGACTGGATCCACAGATACGCAGTATTTT
>few|NA|TRBJ1-4|TRBV7-9
CASSARQDPNEKLFF
TGTGCCAGCAGCGCCCGACAGGATCCTAATGAAAAACTGTTTTTT
>NA|NA|TRBJ1-3|TRBV20-1
CSASGRGFLSGNTIYF
TGCAGTGCTAGCGGGAGGGGCTTCCTCTCTGGAAACACCATATATTTT
>NA|NA|TRBJ2-5|TRBV13
CASSPIRSGEETQYF
TGTGCCAGCAGCCCTATAAGGTCCGGAGAAGAGACCCAGTACTTC
>NA|NA|TRBJ1-2|TRBV15
CATSRDSGVPAYGDTF
TGTGCCACCAGCAGAGATTCGGGCGTCCCGGCCTATGGCGACACCTTC
>once|NA|TRBJ1-4|TRBV29-1
CSVEEEDEKLFF
TGCAGCGTTGAAGAGGAAGATGAAAAACTGTTTTTT
>NA|NA|TRBJ2-2|TRBV20-1
CSARQSGGMTGELFF
TGCAGTGCTAGGCAGTCTGGGGGAATGACCGGGGAGCTGTTTTTT
>NA|NA|TRBJ2-7|TRBV7-2
CASSLDGGQLREQYF
TGTGCCAGCAGCCTCGACGGGGGCCAACTACGGGAGCAGTACTTC
>NA|NA|TRBJ2-3|TRBV6-5
CASSYTPGPGADTQYF
TGTGCCAGCAGTTACACCCCGGGCCCAGGGGCAGATACGCAGTATTTT
>NA|TRBD2|TRBJ2-1|TRBV5-1
CASSLSAGRSYNEQFF
TGCGCCAGCAGCCTATCAGCGGGGAGGTCCTACAATGAGCAGTTCTTC
>NA|NA|TRBJ2-6|TRBV6-5
CASSYGLWSSGANVLTF
TGTGCCAGCAGTTACGGCCTCTGGAGCTCTGGGGCCAACGTCCTGACTTTC
>NA|TRBD1|TRBJ2-7|TRBV20-1
CSAVDRPYEQYF
TGCAGTGCCGTGGACAGGCCCTACGAGCAGTACTTC
>NA|TRBD2|TRBJ2-2|TRBV6-5
CASSYLLAGGGTGELFF
TGTGCCAGCAGTTATTTACTAGCGGGAGGAGGGACCGGGGAGCTGTTTTTT
>NA|NA|TRBJ2-7|TRBV27
CASSQGREALHYEQYF
TGTGCCAGCAGTCAAGGCAGGGAGGCTTTGCACTACGAGCAGTACTTC
>few|TRBD1|TRBJ1-5|TRBV6-2/TRBV6-3
CASSYHTGGPQPQHF
TGTGCCAGCAGTTACCATACAGGGGGCCCTCAGCCCCAGCATTTT
>NA|NA|TRBJ2-3|TRBV4-2
CASSQEKVIVGGDTQYF
TGTGCCAGCAGCCAAGAAAAGGTGATCGTCGGAGGGGATACGCAGTATTTT
>NA|NA|TRBJ2-5|TRBV7-2
CASSLVLGLEQETQYF
TGTGCCAGCAGCTTAGTTTTGGGACTCGAACAAGAGACCCAGTACTTC
>many|NA|TRBJ2-1|TRBV18
CASSPPIQHNEQFF
TGTGCCAGCTCACCACCGATACAGCACAATGAGCAGTTCTTC
>NA|NA|TRBJ1-2|TRBV6-2/TRBV6-3
CASRDYSEFSYGYTF
TGTGCCAGCAGGGATTACTCGGAGTTCAGCTATGGCTACACCTTC
>NA|TRBD2|TRBJ2-1|TRBV2
CASSFFAGARSSPLYNEQFF
TGTGCCAGCTCCTTCTTTGCGGGAGCCAGATCTAGCCCCCTTTACAATGAGCAGTTCTTC
>many|NA|TRBJ2-3|TRBV7-2
CASSSSARLSTDTQYF
TGTGCCAGCAGCTCTAGCGCCCGCCTATCCACAGATACGCAGTATTTT
>NA|NA|TRBJ2-7|TRBV4-2
CASSQDLQGGYEQYF
TGTGCCAGCAGCCAAGATTTGCAGGGGGGCTACGAGCAGTACTTC
>few|NA|TRBJ1-2|TRBV20-1
CSARDLGANYGYTF
TGCAGTGCTAGAGATCTCGGGGCGAACTATGGCTACACCTTC
>NA|NA|TRBJ2-4|TRBV11-2
CASSSGGGATKNIQYF
TGTGCCAGCAGCTCCGGCGGGGGCGCAACCAAAAACATTCAGTACTTC
>few|NA|TRBJ2-7|TRBV7-2
CASSLVRVYEQYF
TGTGCCAGCAGCTTAGTCCGAGTCTACGAGCAGTACTTC
>few|TRBD2|TRBJ2-5|TRBV20-1
CSARTSGSFWETQYF
TGCAGTGCAAGGACTAGCGGGAGTTTTTGGGAGACCCAGTACTTC